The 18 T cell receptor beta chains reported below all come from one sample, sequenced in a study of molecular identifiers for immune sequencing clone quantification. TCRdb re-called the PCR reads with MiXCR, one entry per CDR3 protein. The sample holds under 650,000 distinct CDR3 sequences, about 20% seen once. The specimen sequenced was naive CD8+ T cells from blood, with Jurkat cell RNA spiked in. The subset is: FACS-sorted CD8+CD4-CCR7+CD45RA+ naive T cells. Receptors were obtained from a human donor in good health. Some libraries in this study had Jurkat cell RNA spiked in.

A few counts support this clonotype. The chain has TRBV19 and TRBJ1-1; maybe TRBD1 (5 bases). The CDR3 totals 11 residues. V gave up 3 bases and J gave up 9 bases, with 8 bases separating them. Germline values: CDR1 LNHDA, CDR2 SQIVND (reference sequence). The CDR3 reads CASSIRTKAFF. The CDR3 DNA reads TGTGCCAGTAGTATTCGGACAAAAGCTTTCTTT.

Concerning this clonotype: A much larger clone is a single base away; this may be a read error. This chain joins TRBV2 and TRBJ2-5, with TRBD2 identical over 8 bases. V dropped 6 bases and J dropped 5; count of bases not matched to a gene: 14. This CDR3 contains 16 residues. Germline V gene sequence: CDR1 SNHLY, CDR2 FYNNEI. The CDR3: CASRAPGGPIGETQYF. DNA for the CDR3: TGTGCCAGCAGAGCCCCGGGAGGGCCGATCGGGGAGACCCAGTACTTC. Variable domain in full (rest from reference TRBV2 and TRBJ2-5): EPEVTQTPSHQVTQMGQEVILRCVPISNHLYFYWYRQILGQKVEFLVSFYNNEISEKSEIFDDQFSVERPDGSNFTLKIRSTKLEDSAMYFCASRAPGGPIGETQYFGPGTRLLVL.

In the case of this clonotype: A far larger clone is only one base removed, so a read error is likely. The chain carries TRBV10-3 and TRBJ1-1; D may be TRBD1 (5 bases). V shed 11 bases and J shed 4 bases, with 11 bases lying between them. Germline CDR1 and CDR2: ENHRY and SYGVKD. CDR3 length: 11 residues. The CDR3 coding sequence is TGTGCCGCTGGGGGAGGCACTGAAGCTTTCTTT. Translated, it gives CAAGGGTEAFF.

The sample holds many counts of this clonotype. The CDR3 DNA follows: TGTGCCAGCAGTCCGGCCGGGGTTGAGACCCAGTACTTC. This codes for CASSPAGVETQYF. The J gene is TRBJ2-5, the V gene TRBV28, with D possibly TRBD2 on 5 matching bases. Trimming took 5 bases from V and 5 from J, leaving 12 bases between them. The CDR3 is 13 amino acids. Per the germline V gene, CDR1 is MDHEN and CDR2 is SYDVKM.

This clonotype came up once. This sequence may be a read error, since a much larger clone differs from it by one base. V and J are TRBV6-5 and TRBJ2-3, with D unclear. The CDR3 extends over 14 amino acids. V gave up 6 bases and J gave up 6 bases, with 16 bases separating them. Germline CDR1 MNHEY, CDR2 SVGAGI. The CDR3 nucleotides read TGTGCCAGCAGGTGCGACTCGTGGCTGGATACGCAGTATTTT. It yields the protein CASRCDSWLDTQYF.

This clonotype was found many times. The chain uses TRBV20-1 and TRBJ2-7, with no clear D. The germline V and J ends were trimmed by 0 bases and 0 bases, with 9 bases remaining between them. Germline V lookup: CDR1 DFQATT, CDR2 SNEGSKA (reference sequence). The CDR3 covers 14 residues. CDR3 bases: TGCAGTGCTAGAGACGTTAGCAGCTCCTACGAGCAGTACTTC. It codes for CSARDVSSSYEQYF.

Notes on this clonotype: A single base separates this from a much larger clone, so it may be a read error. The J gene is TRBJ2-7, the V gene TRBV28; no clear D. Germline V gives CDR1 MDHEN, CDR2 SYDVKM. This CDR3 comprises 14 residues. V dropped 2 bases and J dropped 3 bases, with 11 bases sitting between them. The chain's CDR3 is CASSLGPEVYEQYF. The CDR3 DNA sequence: TGTGCCAGCAGTTTAGGACCAGAAGTCTACGAGCAGTACTTC.

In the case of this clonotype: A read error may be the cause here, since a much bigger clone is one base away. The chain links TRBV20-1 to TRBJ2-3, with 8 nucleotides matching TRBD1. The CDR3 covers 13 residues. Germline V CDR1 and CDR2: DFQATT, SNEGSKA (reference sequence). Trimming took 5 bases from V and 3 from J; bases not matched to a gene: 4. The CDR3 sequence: CSAPRGRTDTQYF. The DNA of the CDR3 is TGCAGTGCTCCCAGGGGGCGGACAGATACGCAGTATTTT.

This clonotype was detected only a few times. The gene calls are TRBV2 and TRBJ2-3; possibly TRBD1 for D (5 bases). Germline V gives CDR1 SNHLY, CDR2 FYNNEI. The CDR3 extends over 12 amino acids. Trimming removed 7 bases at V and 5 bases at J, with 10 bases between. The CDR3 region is CASKGFGDTQYF. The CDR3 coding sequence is TGTGCCAGCAAGGGGTTTGGAGATACGCAGTATTTT.

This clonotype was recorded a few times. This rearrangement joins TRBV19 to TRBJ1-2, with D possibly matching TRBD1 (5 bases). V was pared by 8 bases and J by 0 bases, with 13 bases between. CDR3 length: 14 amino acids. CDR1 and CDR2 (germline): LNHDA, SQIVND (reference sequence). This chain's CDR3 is CASLGQTTNYGYTF. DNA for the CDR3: TGTGCCAGTCTAGGACAAACCACTAACTATGGCTACACCTTC. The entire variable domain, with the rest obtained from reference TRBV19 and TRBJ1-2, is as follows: DGGITQSPKYLFRKEGQNVTLSCEQNLNHDAMYWYRQDPGQGLRLIYYSQIVNDFQKGDIAEGYSVSREKKESFPLTVTSAQKNPTAFYLCASLGQTTNYGYTFGSGTRLTVV.

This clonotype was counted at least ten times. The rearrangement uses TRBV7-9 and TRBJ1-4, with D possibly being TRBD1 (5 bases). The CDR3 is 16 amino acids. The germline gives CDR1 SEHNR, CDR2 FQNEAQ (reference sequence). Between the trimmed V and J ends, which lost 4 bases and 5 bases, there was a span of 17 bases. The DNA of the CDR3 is TGTGCCAGCAGCTCTCCGAGGGGAGATGAGAATGAAAAACTGTTTTTT. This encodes CASSSPRGDENEKLFF. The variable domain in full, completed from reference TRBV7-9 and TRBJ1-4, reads DTGVSQNPRHKITKRGQNVTFRCDPISEHNRLYWYRQTLGQGPEFLTYFQNEAQLEKSRLLSDRFSAERPKGSFSTLEIQRTEQGDSAMYLCASSSPRGDENEKLFFGSGTQLSVL.

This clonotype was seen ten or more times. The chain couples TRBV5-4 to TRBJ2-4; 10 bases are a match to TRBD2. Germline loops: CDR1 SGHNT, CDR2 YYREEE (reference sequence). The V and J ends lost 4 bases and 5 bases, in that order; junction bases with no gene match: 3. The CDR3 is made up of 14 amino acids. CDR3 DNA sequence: TGTGCCAGCAGCATAGGACTAGCGGAAAACATTCAGTACTTC. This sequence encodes CASSIGLAENIQYF.

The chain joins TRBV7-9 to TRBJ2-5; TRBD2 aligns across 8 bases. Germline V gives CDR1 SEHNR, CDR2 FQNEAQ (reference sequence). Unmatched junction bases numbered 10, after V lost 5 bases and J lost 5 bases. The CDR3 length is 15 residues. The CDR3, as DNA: TGTGCCAGCAGCCCGACTGGCGGGGGGCCCGAGACCCAGTACTTC. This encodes CASSPTGGGPETQYF.

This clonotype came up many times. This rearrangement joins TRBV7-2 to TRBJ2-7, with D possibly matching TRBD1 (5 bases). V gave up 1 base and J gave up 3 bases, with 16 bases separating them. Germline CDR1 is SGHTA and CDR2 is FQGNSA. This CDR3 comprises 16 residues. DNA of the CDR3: TGTGCCAGCAGCTTAGGAGTTGGACACATCCTCTACGAGCAGTACTTC. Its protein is CASSLGVGHILYEQYF.

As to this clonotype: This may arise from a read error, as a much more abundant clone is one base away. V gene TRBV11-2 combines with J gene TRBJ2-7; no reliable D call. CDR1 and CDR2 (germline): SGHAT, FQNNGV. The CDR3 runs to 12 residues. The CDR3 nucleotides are TGTGTCAGCAGCTTTTCTGCGATCGAGCAGTACTTC. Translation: CVSSFSAIEQYF. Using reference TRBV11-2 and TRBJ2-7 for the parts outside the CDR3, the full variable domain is EAGVAQSPRYKIIEKRQSVAFWCNPISGHATLYWYQQILGQGPKLLIQFQNNGVVDDSQLPKDRFSAERLKGVDSTLKIQPAKLEDSAVYLCVSSFSAIEQYFGPGTRLTVT.

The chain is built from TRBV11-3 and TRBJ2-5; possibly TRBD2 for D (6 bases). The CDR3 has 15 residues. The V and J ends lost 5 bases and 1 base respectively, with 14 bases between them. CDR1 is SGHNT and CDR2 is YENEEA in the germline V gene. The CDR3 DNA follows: TGTGCCAGCAGCCCCCCAGGGACTGGCCAAGAGACCCAGTACTTC. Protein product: CASSPPGTGQETQYF.

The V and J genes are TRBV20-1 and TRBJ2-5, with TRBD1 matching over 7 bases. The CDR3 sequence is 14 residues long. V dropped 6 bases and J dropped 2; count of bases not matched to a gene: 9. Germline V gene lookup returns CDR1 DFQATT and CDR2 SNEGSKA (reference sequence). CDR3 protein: CSANRWDSQETQYF. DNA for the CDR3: TGCAGTGCAAACCGCTGGGACAGTCAAGAGACCCAGTACTTC.

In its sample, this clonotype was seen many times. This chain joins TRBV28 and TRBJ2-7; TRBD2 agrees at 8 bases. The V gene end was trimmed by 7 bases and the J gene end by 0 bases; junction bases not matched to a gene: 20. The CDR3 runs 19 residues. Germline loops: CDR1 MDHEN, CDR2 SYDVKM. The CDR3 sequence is CASTPLPGLVPHSSYEQYF. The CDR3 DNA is TGTGCCAGCACCCCTCTTCCGGGACTAGTGCCTCATTCCTCCTACGAGCAGTACTTC.